The clone carrying this T cell receptor (beta chain) came up many times. The entry originates in a study of Graves' ophthalmopathy and Graves' hyperthyroidism. As the template, RNA transcripts were used to amplify TCR beta CDR3 regions. Second-round multiplex PCR came after first-round RT-PCR with HTBI primers. MiXCR, run by TCRdb on the multiplex PCR reads, gives a single entry per CDR3 protein. The repertoire holds about 590,000 distinct CDR3 sequences, with 35% to 45% as singletons. This CDR3 region has 12 residues. The germline CDR1 and CDR2 sequences are SGHTA and FQGTGA. V lost 8 bases to trimming and J lost 4 bases, with 11 bases between them.

What was sequenced was peripheral blood or thyroid tissue (not recorded which). The chain employs TRBV7-3 and TRBJ1-1; unclear D gene. The origin of this receptor is an adult man with Graves' hyperthyroidism. CDR3 amino acids: CASPTVGTEAFF. The CDR3 DNA is TGTGCCAGCCCTACCGTGGGCACTGAAGCTTTCTTT.